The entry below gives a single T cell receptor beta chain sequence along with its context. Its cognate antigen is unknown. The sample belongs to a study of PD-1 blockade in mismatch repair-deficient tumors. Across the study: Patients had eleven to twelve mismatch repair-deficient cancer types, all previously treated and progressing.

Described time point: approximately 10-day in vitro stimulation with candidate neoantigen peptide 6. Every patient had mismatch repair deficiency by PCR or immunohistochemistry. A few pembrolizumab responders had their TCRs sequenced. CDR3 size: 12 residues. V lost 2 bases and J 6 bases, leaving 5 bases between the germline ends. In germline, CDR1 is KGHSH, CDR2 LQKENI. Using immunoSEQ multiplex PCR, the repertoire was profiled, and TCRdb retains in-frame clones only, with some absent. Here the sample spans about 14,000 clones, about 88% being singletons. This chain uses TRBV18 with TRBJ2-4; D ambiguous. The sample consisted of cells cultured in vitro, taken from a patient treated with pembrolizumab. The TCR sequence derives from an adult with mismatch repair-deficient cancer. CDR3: CASSPMGNIQYF. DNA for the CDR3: TGTGCCAGCTCACCAATGGGAAACATTCAGTACTTC.